This TCR beta chain was sequenced during a study of glioma-infiltrating T cells after dendritic cell vaccination. Looking at the study overall: Samples are from glioblastoma patients in Phase I and II dendritic cell vaccine trials.

With regard to this clone: Its antigen is undetermined.

The time point: after dendritic cell vaccination, including at tumor progression/relapse. The immunoSEQ assay amplified TCRB CDR3 from up to about 2 ug DNA. The repertoire was sequenced with immunoSEQ multiplex PCR; TCRdb's copy has only in-frame clones and lacks some. The table lists 75,000 to 95,000 clones, roughly four fifths of them singletons. Study findings and constraints: Estimated pretreatment TIL content predicted outcome after dendritic cell vaccination.

The germline gives CDR1 SGHRS, CDR2 YFSETQ. V was clipped by 3 bases and J by 8 bases, with 11 bases between them. There are 13 residues in the CDR3. This sequence joins TRBV5-1 and TRBJ1-4; unclear D gene. The clonotype comes from a human donor with glioblastoma. Source: blood, taken after dendritic cell vaccination. CDR3 sequence (DNA): TGCGCCAGCAGCTCGAGCCCGGGAGAAAAACTGTTTTTT. It specifies CASSSSPGEKLFF.